What follows is one T cell receptor (beta chain) and its context. This record comes from a study of blood T cell repertoires in COVID-19. The overall study: COVID-19 samples, acute and convalescent, were from the United States, Italy and Spain. Sources were T cells, B-cell-depleted T cells, or PBMCs; the material itself was cDNA or gDNA.

In the authors' methods: From reference gene primer amplification, estimates of nucleated cell counts were derived. The protocol was immunoSEQ multiplex PCR, while the TCRdb copy is restricted to in-frame clones and leaves out a portion. Clone size and the V and J calls come from that table; the DNA yielded D and trimming. The sample consists of 350,000 to 400,000 clones, 90% of them appearing once. CDR3 length equals 15 residues. The ends lost 6 bases at V and 3 bases at J; junction bases unmatched: 7. The germline V gene encodes CDR1 LNHDA and CDR2 SQIVND (reference sequence). The V and J genes are TRBV19 and TRBJ2-7, with 11 bases matching TRBD2. The clonotype originates from a young man with active or convalescent COVID-19. Sequenced: peripheral blood. CDR3 DNA: TGTGCCAGTAGCAGCGTAGCGGGAGGGCTCTACGAGCAGTACTTC. Translation gives CASSSVAGGLYEQYF. The full variable domain, in which reference TRBV19 and TRBJ2-7 provide the parts outside the CDR3, is DGGITQSPKYLFRKEGQNVTLSCEQNLNHDAMYWYRQDPGQGLRLIYYSQIVNDFQKGDIAEGYSVSREKKESFPLTVTSAQKNPTAFYLCASSSVAGGLYEQYFGPGTRLTVT.